The 27 T cell receptor beta chains given below trace back to one sample, sequenced in a study of beta chain features in type 1 diabetes. Reverse transcribing all isolated RNA meant expressed TCRB transcripts were sequenced. The table came from immunoSEQ multiplex PCR; TCRdb's copy has only in-frame clones and leaves some out. The sample carries under 450,000 clones, about 14% recorded once. Sequences were obtained from naive CD4+ T cells from blood. The receptors were gathered from a young man in good health.

Worth noting for this clone: The sample holds other DNA sequences that translate to the same CDR3. The J gene is TRBJ2-3, the V gene TRBV9, with no clear D. CDR1 and CDR2 (germline): SGDLS, YYNGEE. Trimming pared 0 bases from V and 6 bases from J, leaving 8 bases between. The CDR3 totals 13 residues. The CDR3 here is CASSVVGADTQYF. The DNA of the CDR3 is TGTGCCAGCAGCGTAGTCGGAGCTGATACGCAGTATTTT.

This clone came up a few times. This chain's CDR3 is CASSPAGSYEQYF. DNA for the CDR3: TGCGCCAGCAGCCCAGCTGGTTCCTACGAGCAGTACTTC. The chain uses TRBV4-1 and TRBJ2-7; the D is unclear. This CDR3 contains 13 residues. Germline loops: CDR1 MGHRA, CDR2 YSYEKL. Trimming took 4 bases from V and 1 from J, leaving 8 bases between them.

This clone was picked up a small number of times. The CDR3 here is CASSVDPTRTYEQYF. CDR3 DNA sequence: TGTGCCAGCAGCGTAGACCCCACCAGAACCTACGAGCAGTACTTC. The gene calls are TRBV9 and TRBJ2-7, with no clear D. Trimming cost V 0 bases and J 2 bases, with 12 bases left between them. The CDR3 loop spans 15 amino acids. The germline V gene encodes CDR1 SGDLS and CDR2 YYNGEE.

This chain connects TRBV12-5 to TRBJ2-2; D gene ambiguous. The length of the CDR3 is 12 residues. From germline, CDR1 is LGHNT and CDR2 FRNRAP. The V end was cut by 4 bases, the J end by 8 bases, with 8 bases between. Here the CDR3 DNA reads TGTGCTAGTGGTTCAAGTTCTGGGGAGCTGTTTTTT. Translation gives CASGSSSGELFF. The full variable domain, completed using reference TRBV12-5 and TRBJ2-2, is DARVTQTPRHKVTEMGQEVTMRCQPILGHNTVFWYRQTMMQGLELLAYFRNRAPLDDSGMPKDRFSAEMPDATLATLKIQPSEPRDSAVYFCASGSSSGELFFGEGSRLTVL.

With regard to this clone: The same CDR3 is also encoded by other DNA sequences in this sample. The V gene is TRBV29-1, the J gene TRBJ2-2; 7 bases agree with TRBD2. There are 14 residues in the CDR3. Germline V gene sequence: CDR1 SQVTM, CDR2 ANQGSEA. The junction had 3 bases not matched to a gene; V was cut back by 4 bases and J by 1 base. The CDR3 sequence is CSVASGLNTGELFF. For the CDR3, the DNA is TGCAGCGTTGCTAGCGGATTGAACACCGGGGAGCTGTTTTTT.

This chain joins TRBV7-8 and TRBJ2-4, with D tentatively TRBD1 (6 bases). Germline assignment: CDR1 SGHVS and CDR2 FQNEAQ. V lost 3 bases, J lost 3 bases, and 18 bases lay in between. The CDR3 covers 17 residues. The CDR3 sequence: CASSLDSFPLGKNIQYF. CDR3 coding DNA: TGTGCCAGCAGCTTGGACAGTTTCCCACTAGGCAAAAACATTCAGTACTTC.

In this sample, this clone turned up a few times. The chain combines TRBV7-8 with TRBJ2-7, with 15 bases matching TRBD2. Looked up from germline, CDR1 is SGHVS and CDR2 is FQNEAQ. The CDR3 runs to 17 residues. V shed 2 bases and J 7 bases; nucleotides not matched to a gene: 9. CDR3 in amino acids: CASSLRGTSGRYLEQYV. The DNA of the CDR3 is TGTGCCAGCAGCTTAAGAGGGACTAGCGGGAGGTATCTGGAGCAGTACGTC.

This clone showed up just a few times. The chain is built from TRBV7-2 and TRBJ2-3; D may be TRBD2 (7 bases). Trimming left V 10 bases short and J 2 bases short, with 19 bases between. From germline, CDR1 is SGHTA and CDR2 FQGNSA. The CDR3 sequence is 15 residues long. CDR3 nucleotides: TGTGCCACTTCACGGGGGGCTACCCTCACAGATACGCAGTATTTT. This translates into CATSRGATLTDTQYF.

This chain joins TRBV6-1 and TRBJ2-3, with a weak D call TRBD1 (6 bases). There are 15 residues in the CDR3. Germline CDR1 reads MNHNS; CDR2 reads SASEGT. Trimming left V 8 bases short and J 0 bases short, with 15 bases between. CDR3 in amino acids: CASFRTATSTDTQYF. Here the CDR3 DNA reads TGTGCCAGCTTCCGGACAGCGACAAGCACAGATACGCAGTATTTT.

In its sample, this clone was seen a few times. The same CDR3 also results from other DNA sequences found in this sample. This chain joins TRBV7-6 and TRBJ2-5; D is uncertain. The germline gives CDR1 SGHVS, CDR2 FNYEAQ. With 1 base removed from V and 5 bases from J, the gap between germline ends came to 5 bases. The CDR3 covers 12 residues. CDR3 in DNA: TGTGCCAGCAGCTTAGGCCGCGAGACCCAGTACTTC. Translated: CASSLGRETQYF.

The V gene is TRBV27, the J gene TRBJ2-7, with 9 positions matching TRBD2. Unmatched junction bases numbered 4, after V lost 5 bases and J lost 2 bases. Germline assignment: CDR1 MNHEY and CDR2 SMNVEV (reference sequence). The CDR3 contains 14 residues. The CDR3 coding sequence is TGTGCCAGCAGTCCCCGGACTAGCGCCTACGAGCAGTACGTC. This sequence encodes CASSPRTSAYEQYV.

The chain joins TRBV19 to TRBJ2-5; TRBD2 matches 11 bases. V lost 3 bases and J lost 4; bases outside the gene matches: 4. The CDR3 has 15 amino acids. The germline gives CDR1 LNHDA, CDR2 SQIVND (reference sequence). CDR3 sequence reads: CASSIPTSGIETQYF. The CDR3 region has the DNA TGTGCCAGTAGTATTCCGACTAGCGGGATAGAGACCCAGTACTTC. Using reference TRBV19 and TRBJ2-5 for the parts outside the CDR3, the full variable domain is DGGITQSPKYLFRKEGQNVTLSCEQNLNHDAMYWYRQDPGQGLRLIYYSQIVNDFQKGDIAEGYSVSREKKESFPLTVTSAQKNPTAFYLCASSIPTSGIETQYFGPGTRLLVL.

This sequence joins TRBV7-9 and TRBJ2-3; D is undetermined. Germline-derived CDR1 and CDR2 are SEHNR and FQNEAQ (reference sequence). The CDR3 contains 14 residues. V lost 4 bases, J lost 0 bases, and 8 bases lay in between. CDR3 DNA sequence: TGTGCCAGCAGCTCTATGACCAGCACAGATACGCAGTATTTT. It encodes CASSSMTSTDTQYF.

This clone was counted between two and nine times. V usage is TRBV30 and J usage is TRBJ2-3; TRBD2 is a possible D gene (5 bases). Germline CDR1 is GTSNPN and CDR2 is SVGIG (reference sequence). V lost 7 bases and J lost 4, with 12 bases in between. The CDR3 loop spans 12 amino acids. CDR3 bases: TGTGCCTCCTCCCCCGGGGCAGATACGCAGTATTTT. It encodes CASSPGADTQYF. The full variable domain, completed using reference TRBV30 and TRBJ2-3, is SQTIHQWPATLVQPVGSPLSLECTVEGTSNPNLYWYRQAAGRGLQLLFYSVGIGQISSEVPQNLSASRPQDRQFILSSKKLLLSDSGFYLCASSPGADTQYFGPGTRLTVL.

There are a few counts of this clone. The rearrangement uses TRBV11-2 and TRBJ2-7, with 9 bases that match TRBD1. This CDR3 contains 14 residues. Germline lookup yields CDR1 SGHAT and CDR2 FQNNGV. V was pared by 6 bases and J by 3 bases, with 6 bases of the junction left unmatched. As DNA, the CDR3 is TGTGCCAGCAGACTTACAGGGGGCATCTACGAGCAGTACGTC. This encodes CASRLTGGIYEQYV.

The table lists this clone with a few counts. Other DNA sequences within the sample encode an identical CDR3. J is TRBJ1-2 and V is TRBV9; possible D gene TRBD1, 6 bases. Germline CDR1 and CDR2: SGDLS and YYNGEE. This CDR3 is 15 amino acids long. V lost 0 bases to trimming and J lost 0 bases, with 9 bases between them. This chain's CDR3 is CASSVGQGTNYGYTF. The CDR3 nucleotides read TGTGCCAGCAGCGTAGGGCAGGGGACTAACTATGGCTACACCTTC.

This clone was detected only a few times. The rearrangement uses TRBV7-6 and TRBJ2-2; D ambiguous. CDR1 and CDR2 from the germline V gene are SGHVS and FNYEAQ. V gave up 3 bases and J gave up 1 base, with 9 bases separating them. CDR3 length equals 15 residues. The CDR3 region is CASSFLGWNTGELFF. The CDR3 nucleotides are TGTGCCAGCAGCTTTCTGGGTTGGAACACCGGGGAGCTGTTTTTT.

The table lists this clone with a few counts. This sequence joins TRBV7-2 and TRBJ2-5; 8 bases line up with TRBD2. This CDR3 is 15 amino acids long. The ends lost 1 base at V and 2 bases at J; junction bases unmatched: 3. Germline V CDR1 and CDR2: SGHTA, FQGNSA. The CDR3 loop is CASSLVGGGQETQYF. The CDR3 DNA is TGTGCCAGCAGCTTAGTCGGCGGGGGGCAAGAGACCCAGTACTTC.

This clone was counted between two and nine times. The chain is built from TRBV6-1 and TRBJ2-3, with 11 bases lining up with TRBD2. The trim removed 3 bases at V and 3 bases at J, leaving 2 bases unmatched. This CDR3 has 15 residues. Germline values: CDR1 MNHNS, CDR2 SASEGT. The CDR3 loop reads CASSDSGGATDTQYF. DNA of the CDR3: TGTGCCAGCAGTGATAGCGGGGGGGCTACAGATACGCAGTATTTT.

This clone was detected many times. The chain recombines TRBV19 with TRBJ2-1, with 9 bases matching TRBD2. The ends lost 10 bases at V and 4 bases at J; junction bases unmatched: 5. Germline values: CDR1 LNHDA, CDR2 SQIVND (reference sequence). CDR3 length: 13 residues. The CDR3: CATATSGYNEQFF. The DNA of the CDR3 is TGTGCCACCGCGACTAGCGGATACAATGAGCAGTTCTTC.

This clone was detected a few times. This chain uses TRBV15 with TRBJ2-1; possibly TRBD1 or TRBD2 for D (5 bases each). Trimming stripped 0 bases from V and 3 bases from J, with 9 bases between. CDR1 and CDR2 from the germline V gene are LNHNV and YYDKDF (reference sequence). The CDR3 is 15 residues long. The CDR3 sequence: CATSRDMGVYNEQFF. The DNA for the CDR3 is TGTGCCACCAGCAGAGATATGGGGGTCTACAATGAGCAGTTCTTC.

CDR3 protein: CASSIRGDGELFF. The DNA for the CDR3 is TGTGCCAGTAGTATAAGGGGCGACGGGGAGCTGTTTTTT. The chain carries TRBV19 and TRBJ2-2; possible D gene TRBD1, 5 bases. The CDR3 has 13 amino acids. Trimming took off 2 bases at V and 7 bases at J, with 8 bases between the two ends. CDR1 is LNHDA, CDR2 SQIVND, per germline (reference sequence).

CDR3 in DNA: TGTGCCAGCAGCTTACTAGCGGGGCCGCCCTACGAGCAGTACGTC. Translating it yields CASSLLAGPPYEQYV. The rearrangement joins TRBV7-2 to TRBJ2-7; 9 bases are a match to TRBD2. CDR1 is SGHTA and CDR2 is FQGNSA in the germline V gene. Unmatched junction bases numbered 4, after V lost 2 bases and J lost 2 bases. The CDR3 has 15 amino acids.

This clone was counted only a few times. V usage is TRBV5-4 and J usage is TRBJ2-5; 14 nucleotides align to TRBD2. The CDR3 sequence is 17 residues long. Trimming removed 4 bases from V and 1 base from J; junction bases left unmatched: 6. Per germline, CDR1 SGHNT and CDR2 YYREEE (reference sequence). The CDR3 here is CASSPGTSGSGQETQYF. For the CDR3, the DNA is TGTGCCAGCAGCCCCGGGACTAGCGGGAGTGGCCAAGAGACCCAGTACTTC.

This chain joins TRBV30 and TRBJ1-1; tentative D call: TRBD1 (5 bases). There are 13 residues in the CDR3. CDR1 and CDR2 from the germline V gene are GTSNPN and SVGIG (reference sequence). The V and J ends lost 0 bases and 11 bases respectively, with 16 bases between them. CDR3 in amino acids: CAWSVQDTTRAFF. CDR3 DNA sequence: TGTGCCTGGAGTGTACAGGATACGACCCGTGCTTTCTTT.

This rearrangement joins TRBV10-3 to TRBJ2-5, with unresolved D. The CDR3 loop spans 13 amino acids. Germline V gene lookup returns CDR1 ENHRY and CDR2 SYGVKD. The germline V and J ends were trimmed by 5 bases and 2 bases, with 9 bases remaining between them. CDR3 coding DNA: TGTGCCATCAGTAACTCCCGACAAGAGACCCAGTACTTC. It encodes CAISNSRQETQYF.

This clone turned up a few times. V usage is TRBV5-1 and J usage is TRBJ2-3; D not resolved. This CDR3 region has 13 residues. Trimming removed 0 bases at V and 5 bases at J, with 7 bases between. Germline lookup yields CDR1 SGHRS and CDR2 YFSETQ. As DNA, the CDR3 is TGCGCCAGCAGCTTGGCCCCCTTAGATACGCAGTATTTT. Its protein is CASSLAPLDTQYF.